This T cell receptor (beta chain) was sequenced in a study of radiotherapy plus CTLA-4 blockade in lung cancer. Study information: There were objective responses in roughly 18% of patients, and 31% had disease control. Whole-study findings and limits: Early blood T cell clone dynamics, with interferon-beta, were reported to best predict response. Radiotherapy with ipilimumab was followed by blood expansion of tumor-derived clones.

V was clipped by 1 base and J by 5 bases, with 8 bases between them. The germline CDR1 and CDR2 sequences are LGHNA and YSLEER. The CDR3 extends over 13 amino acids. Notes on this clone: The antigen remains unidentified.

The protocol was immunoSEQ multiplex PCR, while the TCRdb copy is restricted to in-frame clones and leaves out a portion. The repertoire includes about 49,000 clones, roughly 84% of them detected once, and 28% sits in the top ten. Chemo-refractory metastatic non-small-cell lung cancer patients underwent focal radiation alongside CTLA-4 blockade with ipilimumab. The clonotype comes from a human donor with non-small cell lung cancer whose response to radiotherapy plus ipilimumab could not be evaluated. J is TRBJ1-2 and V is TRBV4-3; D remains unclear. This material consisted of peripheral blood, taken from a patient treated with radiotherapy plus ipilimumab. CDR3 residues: CASSQGTSYGYTF. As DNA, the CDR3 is TGCGCCAGCAGCCAAGGGACTTCTTATGGCTACACCTTC.